This T cell receptor beta chain originates from a study of T cells in Graves' hyperthyroidism and ophthalmopathy. After removal of 0 bases from V and 6 bases from J, the junction contained 10 bases not matched to a gene. The CDR3 spans 16 residues. In germline, CDR1 is MGHRA, CDR2 YSYEKL. TCR beta CDR3 regions were amplified from RNA. With the HTBI primer set, the TCR CDR3 went through a first round of RT-PCR. TCRdb reprocessed the multiplex PCR reads with MiXCR, giving one entry per CDR3 protein. This table holds over 700,000 distinct CDR3 sequences, over 35% found once. The V gene is TRBV4-1, the J gene TRBJ2-7; 8 bases agree with TRBD2. This clonotype was sampled from a middle-aged woman with Graves' hyperthyroidism. The source material was blood. CDR3 coding DNA: TGCGCCAGCAGCCAAGAGTATTCAGCGGGAGTAACCGAGCAGTACTTC. Its translation: CASSQEYSAGVTEQYF.